The entry below gives a single T cell receptor beta chain sequence along with its context. Its antigen remains undetermined. The input lacks base qualities; no much larger clone sits a single base away. The CDR3, from cysteine to phenylalanine, totals 15 residues. The entry retains the CDR3 DNA only, 45 bases that are in frame from base 1. For this chain, trimming is 7 bases at the V end and 3 bases at the J end, and the number of junction bases without a gene match is 8. As encoded in the germline V gene (reference sequence), CDR1 is LNHDA while CDR2 is SQIVND. The library came from the immunoSEQ multiplex PCR assay. Here the immuneACCESS table is served through TCRdb, limited to in-frame sequences with V and J called. Missing clones are a known gap in these copies; in checked studies unresolved V genes cover under half, and the rest lacks a known reason. The sample profile shows 40,000 to 65,000 clones; approximately 86% of them were found once. About 14% of the sample comes from the top ten.

The record originates from a study of control samples from healthy donors and cancer patients (dated by TCRdb to 2019 to 2021). Specimen: PBMCs. The receptor was isolated from a man in his 60s with head and neck cancer. The rearrangement joined TRBV19 to TRBJ2-2, with 7 junctional bases fitting TRBD2. The sequence in DNA is TGTGCCAGTACCTCTGCTAGCGGATACACCGGGGAGCTGTTTTTT. It specifies CASTSASGYTGELFF.